The 14 T cell receptor beta chains in this list originate from one sample, sequenced in a study of blood T cell repertoires in COVID-19. Assay: immunoSEQ multiplex PCR; the TCRdb copy retains only in-frame clones and omits some. Of more than 45,000 clones in the sample, less than 95% were seen once. The sequenced sample consisted of peripheral blood. These receptor sequences come from a man between 65 and 85 years old with active COVID-19.

The V gene is TRBV10-3, the J gene TRBJ2-3; unclear D gene. The length of the CDR3 is 13 residues. V was shortened by 8 bases and J by 2 bases, with 11 bases between the two germline ends. Looked up from germline, CDR1 is ENHRY and CDR2 is SYGVKD. CDR3 DNA: TGTGCCATCCGGGTGCCTACCACAGATACGCAGTATTTT. Translation: CAIRVPTTDTQYF.

CDR3 in DNA: TGTGCCAGCAGCTTAGGGTCCAGGGCCGGTTTTGAAAAACTGTTTTTT. The encoded protein is CASSLGSRAGFEKLFF. The chain employs TRBV11-2 and TRBJ1-4, with D maybe TRBD1 (5 bases). This CDR3 comprises 16 residues. The germline V gene encodes CDR1 SGHAT and CDR2 FQNNGV. The V end lost 1 base, the J end lost 7 bases, and 16 bases lay between the germline ends.

CDR3 in DNA: TGCGCCAGCAGCCAAGATGCGGGGACGGGCACCGGGGAGCTGTTTTTT. Protein product: CASSQDAGTGTGELFF. J is TRBJ2-2 and V is TRBV4-3, with D perhaps TRBD2 (6 bases). This CDR3 has 16 residues. CDR1 is LGHNA, CDR2 YSLEER, per germline. The V and J ends lost 0 bases and 4 bases respectively, with 12 bases between them.

This clone was seen just once. The chain carries TRBV7-3 and TRBJ2-3; D unresolved. V gave up 5 bases and J gave up 4 bases, with 13 bases separating them. Germline CDR1 SGHTA, CDR2 FQGTGA. This CDR3 has 14 amino acids. CDR3 region: CASSPNSIADTQYF. Written as DNA, the CDR3 is TGTGCCAGCAGCCCCAATTCTATAGCAGATACGCAGTATTTT.

Here the CDR3 reads CASGGVAGPAGKTQYF. The CDR3 DNA reads TGTGCCAGCGGGGGGGTAGCGGGGCCGGCGGGAAAGACCCAGTACTTC. The chain couples TRBV4-2 to TRBJ2-5; 8 bases line up with TRBD2. The CDR3 is made up of 16 amino acids. Germline V gene data show CDR1 as LGHNA and CDR2 as YNFKEQ. V lost 8 bases to trimming and J lost 6 bases; unmatched junction nucleotides: 17.

The chain carries TRBV11-1 and TRBJ1-6, with a weak D call TRBD1 (6 bases). The CDR3 is 15 residues long. The germline V and J ends were trimmed by 2 bases and 7 bases, with 12 bases remaining between them. Per the germline V gene, CDR1 is SGHAT and CDR2 is FQDESV (reference sequence). The CDR3 region is CASSLTPGANSPLHF. Here the CDR3 DNA reads TGTGCCAGCAGCTTAACCCCAGGGGCCAATTCACCCCTCCACTTT.

V usage is TRBV30 and J usage is TRBJ2-7; 14 bases line up with TRBD2. V dropped 3 bases and J dropped 5; count of bases not matched to a gene: 3. Germline CDR1 reads GTSNPN; CDR2 reads SVGIG (reference sequence). The CDR3 totals 14 residues. CDR3 bases: TGTGCCTGGAGCCGGGGACTAGCGGGGGACGAGCAGTACTTC. It translates to CAWSRGLAGDEQYF.

J is TRBJ1-5 and V is TRBV30; D may be TRBD1 (5 bases). Per the germline V gene, CDR1 is GTSNPN and CDR2 is SVGIG (reference sequence). Trimming took 2 bases from V and 2 from J, leaving 10 bases between them. This CDR3 contains 14 residues. The CDR3 DNA sequence: TGTGCCTGGAGTCAGGGCGCAGGCAATCAGCCCCAGCATTTT. It is translated as CAWSQGAGNQPQHF.

The V and J genes are TRBV4-2 and TRBJ2-1; a weak D match, TRBD2 (6 bases). This CDR3 spans 14 amino acids. V was trimmed by 0 bases and J by 4 bases, leaving 7 bases between them. Germline V lookup: CDR1 LGHNA, CDR2 YNFKEQ. Here the CDR3 reads CASSQDAGYNEQFF. The CDR3 DNA reads TGTGCCAGCAGCCAAGATGCGGGATACAATGAGCAGTTCTTC.

The gene calls are TRBV30 and TRBJ1-1, with 7 bases identical to TRBD1. V was pared by 4 bases and J by 0 bases, with 11 bases of the junction left unmatched. Germline assignment: CDR1 GTSNPN and CDR2 SVGIG (reference sequence). The CDR3 runs 16 residues. The CDR3, as DNA: TGTGCCTGGACCCTCGACAGGGTTCTGATGAACACTGAAGCTTTCTTT. Amino acid sequence: CAWTLDRVLMNTEAFF.

The chain carries TRBV5-1 and TRBJ1-2, with TRBD1 matching 7 bases. Trimming cost V 0 bases and J 4 bases; bases outside gene matches: 9. The CDR3 is made up of 16 amino acids. The germline gives CDR1 SGHRS, CDR2 YFSETQ. The chain's CDR3 is CASSLEKGAEGYGYTF. The DNA of the CDR3 is TGCGCCAGCAGCTTGGAAAAGGGGGCAGAGGGCTATGGCTACACCTTC.

The chain is built from TRBV9 and TRBJ2-3; 8 bases fit TRBD2. The J segment lost 1 base and the V segment lost 8 bases, leaving 6 bases of the junction unmatched. CDR1 and CDR2 (germline): SGDLS, YYNGEE. The CDR3 runs 14 residues. CDR3 amino acids: CASRRRGGTDTQYF. Written as DNA, the CDR3 is TGTGCCAGTCGACGGCGGGGGGGCACAGATACGCAGTATTTT.

The chain carries TRBV7-2 and TRBJ1-1; D is unresolved. Germline CDR1 SGHTA, CDR2 FQGNSA. There are 15 residues in the CDR3. V gave up 1 base and J gave up 5 bases, with 14 bases separating them. CDR3 region: CASSLDAAMRTEAFF. The CDR3 nucleotides read TGTGCCAGCAGCTTAGACGCCGCCATGAGGACTGAAGCTTTCTTT.

The chain employs TRBV19 and TRBJ2-1; 9 bases agree with TRBD2. Germline CDR1 LNHDA, CDR2 SQIVND (reference sequence). The CDR3 loop spans 12 amino acids. The V and J ends lost 3 bases and 10 bases, in that order; junction bases with no gene match: 1. CDR3 DNA: TGTGCCAGTAGTATCGGACTAGCGGAGCAGTTCTTC. Encoded protein: CASSIGLAEQFF.